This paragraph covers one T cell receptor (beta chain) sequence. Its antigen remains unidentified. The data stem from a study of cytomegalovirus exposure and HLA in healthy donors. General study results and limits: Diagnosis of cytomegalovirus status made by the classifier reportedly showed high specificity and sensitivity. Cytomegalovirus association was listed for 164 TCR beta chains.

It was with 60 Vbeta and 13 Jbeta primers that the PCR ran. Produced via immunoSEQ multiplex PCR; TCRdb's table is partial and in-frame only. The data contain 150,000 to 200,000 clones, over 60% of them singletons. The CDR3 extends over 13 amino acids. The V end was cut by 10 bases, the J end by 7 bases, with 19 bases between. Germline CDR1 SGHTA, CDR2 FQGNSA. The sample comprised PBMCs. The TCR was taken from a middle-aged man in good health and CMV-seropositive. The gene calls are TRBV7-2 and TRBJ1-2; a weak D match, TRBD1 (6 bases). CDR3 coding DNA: TGTGCCACCAACACCCGACAGGTCGGTGGCTACACCTTC. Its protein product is CATNTRQVGGYTF.